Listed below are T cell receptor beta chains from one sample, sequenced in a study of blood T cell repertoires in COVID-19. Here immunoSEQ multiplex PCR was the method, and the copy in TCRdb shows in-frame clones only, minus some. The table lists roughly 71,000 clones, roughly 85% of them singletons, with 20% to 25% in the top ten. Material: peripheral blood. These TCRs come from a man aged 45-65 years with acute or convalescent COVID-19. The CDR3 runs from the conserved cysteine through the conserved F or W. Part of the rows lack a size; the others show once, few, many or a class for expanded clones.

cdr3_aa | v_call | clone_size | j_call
CASSVRPSGGTGELFF | TRBV9 | - | TRBJ2-2
CASSENRRLGGTF | TRBV2 | - | TRBJ1-2
CASSLLGAGAGYTEAFF | TRBV5-4 | - | TRBJ1-1
CAWRERTGGEQFF | TRBV30 | - | TRBJ2-1
CASSEGTHVLKLFF | TRBV6-1 | - | TRBJ1-4
CASSFTGTGGVEKLFF | TRBV5-1 | - | TRBJ1-4
CATSNRGASNEQYF | TRBV15 | - | TRBJ2-7
CATRTGWIAGELFF | TRBV6-5 | - | TRBJ2-2
CASSERQVLSYGYTF | TRBV6-1 | - | TRBJ1-2
CASSEIGYSGGQYF | TRBV2 | - | TRBJ2-5
CATSRMTGQETQYF | TRBV15 | - | TRBJ2-5
CASSFKAGGVDTQYF | TRBV5-4 | - | TRBJ2-3
CATSDSDRGGKNIQYF | TRBV24-1 | - | TRBJ2-4
CAWGQGITEAFF | TRBV30 | - | TRBJ1-1
CATSVTGGLGELFF | TRBV24-1 | - | TRBJ2-2
CASSYSNPGLYGYTF | TRBV6-5 | - | TRBJ1-2
CASSLARDNQFF | TRBV5-6 | once | TRBJ2-1
CASSLSGTGNSGANVLTF | TRBV27 | - | TRBJ2-6
CASSLGAGGGTDTQYF | TRBV11-2 | - | TRBJ2-3
CASGDRGVYEQYF | TRBV12-5 | once | TRBJ2-7
CASSETGARNNEQFF | TRBV6-1 | - | TRBJ2-1
CASSLSGQGYGYTF | TRBV28 | - | TRBJ1-2
CASSFTNTGELFF | TRBV13 | - | TRBJ2-2
CASSLAGGEQFF | TRBV7-3 | - | TRBJ2-1
CASRKTGGDSPLHF | TRBV27 | - | TRBJ1-6
CASRGQGAYEQFF | TRBV27 | - | TRBJ2-1
CASSESIGENTEAFF | TRBV10-1 | - | TRBJ1-1
CATSRDMNTEAFF | TRBV15 | - | TRBJ1-1
CASSLVFFQGTDTQYF | TRBV7-7 | - | TRBJ2-3